The 27 T cell receptor beta chains in this list originate from one sample, sequenced in a study of identical twins. TCRdb reprocessed the 5' RACE reads via MiXCR and lists one record per CDR3 protein. The data contain approximately 490,000 distinct CDR3 sequences, around 20% of them singletons. The same data also contributed to another study, on yellow fever vaccine responses in identical twins.

Sequences were obtained from CD4+ T cells sorted from blood. Receptors were obtained from a woman under 30 in good health.

The V call is TRBV29-1, the J call TRBJ1-3; D is perhaps TRBD1 (6 bases). The CDR3 runs 13 residues. V was shortened by 6 bases and J by 0 bases, with 9 bases between the two germline ends. The germline V gene encodes CDR1 SQVTM and CDR2 ANQGSEA. This CDR3 is CSVDSASGNTIYF. The CDR3 DNA follows: TGCAGCGTGGACAGCGCCTCTGGAAACACCATATATTTT.

This clonotype was found a few times. This chain uses TRBV12-3 or TRBV12-4 with TRBJ2-3, with 8 bases that match TRBD1. There are 16 residues in the CDR3. V lost 5 bases and J lost 5; bases outside the gene matches: 12. The CDR3 DNA reads as TGTGCCAGCAGTCTCCAGGGGGCGGGGATGGGAGATACGCAGTATTTT. It translates to CASSLQGAGMGDTQYF.

This clonotype appeared a few times. The rearrangement joins TRBV10-3 to TRBJ2-2, with a tentative D call TRBD2 (5 bases). The V gene lost 4 bases and the J gene lost 2 bases, with 17 bases spanning the gap. Germline values: CDR1 ENHRY, CDR2 SYGVKD. The CDR3 consists of 17 residues. CDR3 in amino acids: CAISAPASGLNTGELFF. The CDR3 DNA reads TGTGCCATCAGTGCCCCGGCGAGCGGTCTAAACACCGGGGAGCTGTTTTTT.

This clonotype was found a few times. The V gene is TRBV18, the J gene TRBJ2-1; maybe TRBD2 (5 bases). The CDR3 is 11 residues long. CDR1 is KGHSH, CDR2 LQKENI, per germline. The CDR3 is CVSGTYNEQFF. The CDR3 nucleotides are TGTGTCTCGGGGACCTACAATGAGCAGTTCTTC.

Written as DNA, the CDR3 is TGTGCCACCAGTGCCGGGGGGACTCCCGTACGGAATGAGCAGTTCTTC. Amino acid sequence: CATSAGGTPVRNEQFF. The rearrangement uses TRBV24-1 and TRBJ2-1; 7 bases are shared with TRBD2. Germline CDR1 is KGHDR and CDR2 is SFDVKD. V shed 5 bases, J shed 7 bases, and the junction held 13 bases outside the gene matches. The CDR3 contains 16 residues.

The chain carries TRBV27 and TRBJ2-2; maybe TRBD1 (5 bases). Germline-derived CDR1 and CDR2 are MNHEY and SMNVEV (reference sequence). The CDR3 covers 14 residues. V was cut by 4 bases and J by 4 bases, with 10 bases left in between. As DNA, the CDR3 is TGTGCCAGCAGTTACAGGCGGACCACCGGGGAGCTGTTTTTT. Its translation is CASSYRRTTGELFF.

This clonotype has a handful of counts. V is TRBV5-1 and J is TRBJ2-1; TRBD2 agrees at 9 bases. This CDR3 is built from 15 residues. Germline CDR1 and CDR2: SGHRS and YFSETQ. The J segment lost 2 bases and the V segment lost 7 bases, leaving 7 bases of the junction unmatched. The CDR3 sequence is CASGGGGTAYNEQFF. Written as DNA, the CDR3 is TGCGCCAGCGGCGGGGGGGGGACTGCCTACAATGAGCAGTTCTTC.

This clonotype was found a few times. V and J are TRBV5-5 and TRBJ2-2; D call uncertain. This CDR3 contains 14 residues. V gave up 0 bases and J gave up 1 base, with 4 bases separating them. Germline V gene data show CDR1 as SGHKS and CDR2 as YYEKEE (reference sequence). DNA for the CDR3: TGTGCCAGCAGCTTGGTGGTGAACACCGGGGAGCTGTTTTTT. Its protein product is CASSLVVNTGELFF.

This clonotype appeared a few times. The rearrangement links TRBV5-1 to TRBJ1-1; 12 bases align to TRBD1. V trimming: 5 bases; J trimming: 3 bases; junction bases outside the gene matches: 11. From germline, CDR1 is SGHRS and CDR2 YFSETQ. The CDR3 has 17 residues. The DNA of the CDR3 is TGCGCCAGCAGTCCCCGGGGACAGGGGGCCGTGTACACTGAAGCTTTCTTT. Translated, it gives CASSPRGQGAVYTEAFF.

The J gene is TRBJ2-1, the V gene TRBV5-1; tentatively, D is TRBD2 (5 bases). Germline V gene sequence: CDR1 SGHRS, CDR2 YFSETQ. V was clipped by 0 bases and J by 9 bases, with 10 bases between them. CDR3 length: 13 amino acids. The CDR3 DNA sequence: TGCGCCAGCAGCTTGGCCATCGAGGGTGAGCAGTTCTTC. Translating it yields CASSLAIEGEQFF.

This clonotype was counted between two and nine times. The chain employs TRBV5-1 and TRBJ2-3, with a possible D match to TRBD2 (6 bases). The CDR3 is 14 amino acids. Per the germline V gene, CDR1 is SGHRS and CDR2 is YFSETQ. Trimming stripped 4 bases from V and 1 base from J, with 10 bases between. CDR3: CASSMGLRTDTQYF. CDR3 nucleotide sequence: TGCGCCAGCAGCATGGGACTTCGCACAGATACGCAGTATTTT.

This clonotype showed up just a few times. The CDR3 spells CSARTRSGNTGELFF. The CDR3 bases are TGCAGTGCTAGAACAAGATCCGGGAACACCGGGGAGCTGTTTTTT. The gene calls are TRBV20-1 and TRBJ2-2; D is ambiguous. V gave up 2 bases and J gave up 1 base, with 11 bases separating them. The CDR3 consists of 15 residues. Germline lookup yields CDR1 DFQATT and CDR2 SNEGSKA (reference sequence).

The gene calls are TRBV6-2 or TRBV6-3 and TRBJ2-5, with D perhaps given as TRBD1 or TRBD2 (5 bases each). The CDR3 covers 20 residues. V was pared by 8 bases and J by 2 bases, with 33 bases between. Germline lookup yields CDR1 MNHEY and CDR2 SVGEGT. CDR3 amino acids: CASAIPLSRVRTGSQETQYF. CDR3 DNA: TGTGCCAGCGCTATTCCTTTGAGCAGGGTCCGAACTGGGAGTCAAGAGACCCAGTACTTC.

This clonotype was picked up a small number of times. This chain joins TRBV20-1 and TRBJ1-5, with a tentative D call TRBD1 (6 bases). CDR3 length: 13 residues. Trimming cost V 5 bases and J 1 base, with 9 bases left between them. Germline V lookup: CDR1 DFQATT, CDR2 SNEGSKA (reference sequence). As DNA, the CDR3 is TGCAGTGCTGTCGACAGGAGCAATCAGCCCCAGCATTTT. Its translation is CSAVDRSNQPQHF.

A few counts support this clonotype. The chain uses TRBV12-3 or TRBV12-4 and TRBJ1-1, with 7 nucleotides matching TRBD1. The V segment lost 5 bases and the J segment 1 base; nucleotides outside the gene matches: 7. This CDR3 comprises 15 residues. The CDR3 coding sequence is TGTGCCAGCAGTAGGGGGGGGACAGCGAACACTGAAGCTTTCTTT. Protein: CASSRGGTANTEAFF.

This chain joins TRBV5-1 and TRBJ1-1, with 9 bases aligning to TRBD1. The CDR3 totals 18 residues. V shed 3 bases, J shed 0 bases, and the junction held 12 bases outside the gene matches. Germline loops: CDR1 SGHRS, CDR2 YFSETQ. The CDR3 is CASSWDPTGGQVNTEAFF. For the CDR3, the DNA is TGCGCCAGCAGCTGGGACCCGACAGGGGGACAAGTGAACACTGAAGCTTTCTTT.

J is TRBJ2-4 and V is TRBV2; TRBD2 is a possible D gene (5 bases). The CDR3 is made up of 14 amino acids. Trimming took off 7 bases at V and 2 bases at J, with 12 bases between the two ends. CDR1 is SNHLY, CDR2 FYNNEI, per germline. The CDR3 protein is CASTPAEPKNIQYF. CDR3 sequence (DNA): TGTGCCAGCACGCCAGCGGAGCCCAAAAACATTCAGTACTTC. The whole variable domain, remainder taken from reference TRBV2 and TRBJ2-4, is EPEVTQTPSHQVTQMGQEVILRCVPISNHLYFYWYRQILGQKVEFLVSFYNNEISEKSEIFDDQFSVERPDGSNFTLKIRSTKLEDSAMYFCASTPAEPKNIQYFGAGTRLSVL.

V usage is TRBV14 and J usage is TRBJ1-1; D may be TRBD1 (6 bases). The V gene's germline CDR1 is SGHDN and CDR2 FVKESK. V lost 1 base, J lost 4 bases, and 22 bases lay in between. The CDR3 contains 18 residues. In DNA form, the CDR3 reads TGTGCCAGCAGCCAAGTGCAGCAGGGAAGGAGGGGGATCACTGAAGCTTTCTTT. Residues: CASSQVQQGRRGITEAFF. Full variable domain (rest looked up from reference TRBV14 and TRBJ1-1): EAGVTQFPSHSVIEKGQTVTLRCDPISGHDNLYWYRRVMGKEIKFLLHFVKESKQDESGMPNNRFLAERTGGTYSTLKVQPAELEDSGVYFCASSQVQQGRRGITEAFFGQGTRLTVV.

The rearrangement uses TRBV5-5 and TRBJ2-7; D may be TRBD1 or TRBD2 (6 bases each). The length of the CDR3 is 15 residues. In germline, CDR1 is SGHKS, CDR2 YYEKEE (reference sequence). V was trimmed by 4 bases and J by 3 bases, leaving 17 bases between them. In DNA, the CDR3 is TGTGCCAGCAGCCCAGCGTGGAGGGGGATCTACGAGCAGTACGTC. Amino acids: CASSPAWRGIYEQYV.

This clonotype has just a few counts. CDR3 sequence reads: CASSPSPAEAYEQYF. In nucleotides, the CDR3 is TGTGCCAGCTCACCAAGCCCCGCCGAAGCCTACGAGCAGTACTTC. The rearrangement uses TRBV18 and TRBJ2-7; no reliable D call. Trimming removed 2 bases from V and 2 bases from J, with 13 bases in between. Germline lookup yields CDR1 KGHSH and CDR2 LQKENI. The CDR3 extends over 15 amino acids. Together with reference TRBV18 and TRBJ2-7, the CDR3 gives the full variable domain: NAGVMQNPRHLVRRRGQEARLRCSPMKGHSHVYWYRQLPEEGLKFMVYLQKENIIDESGMPKERFSAEFPKEGPSILRIQQVVRGDSAAYFCASSPSPAEAYEQYFGPGTRLTVT.

This clonotype has more than one count but fewer than ten. The chain uses TRBV24-1 and TRBJ2-1; 7 bases map to TRBD2. The trim removed 4 bases at V and 4 bases at J, leaving 9 bases unmatched. This CDR3 is 16 amino acids long. Germline CDR1 is KGHDR and CDR2 is SFDVKD. In nucleotides, the CDR3 is TGTGCCACCAGTGACCGGAAGCGGGATCCATACAATGAGCAGTTCTTC. Translation gives CATSDRKRDPYNEQFF.

The chain links TRBV24-1 to TRBJ2-6; TRBD1 agrees at 10 bases. There are 15 residues in the CDR3. Trimming cost V 9 bases and J 2 bases; bases outside gene matches: 3. The germline CDR1 and CDR2 sequences are KGHDR and SFDVKD. DNA of the CDR3: TGTGCCACCGCCGGGACAGGGGCTGGGGCCAACGTCCTGACTTTC. It specifies CATAGTGAGANVLTF.

This clonotype was detected only a few times. This chain links TRBV9 with TRBJ2-1, with TRBD1 matching 9 bases. The CDR3 is 16 residues long. V trimming: 0 bases; J trimming: 8 bases; junction bases outside the gene matches: 9. Germline values: CDR1 SGDLS, CDR2 YYNGEE. CDR3 in DNA: TGTGCCAGCAGCGTAGCGGGGGACAGGGTTAGGGATGAGCAGTTCTTC. This sequence encodes CASSVAGDRVRDEQFF.

The genes are TRBV12-3 or TRBV12-4 and TRBJ2-2; D is unresolved. The CDR3 extends over 15 amino acids. Trimming stripped 0 bases from V and 9 bases from J, with 14 bases between. The CDR3 sequence: CASSLAPSVTRELFF. The CDR3 nucleotides are TGTGCCAGCAGTTTAGCGCCGAGCGTGACCCGGGAGCTGTTTTTT.

This clonotype was picked up a small number of times. The chain links TRBV12-3 or TRBV12-4 to TRBJ2-7; the match to TRBD1 covers 9 bases. The CDR3 is 14 residues long. The ends lost 3 bases at V and 3 bases at J; junction bases unmatched: 3. CDR3 sequence reads: CASSFGTGFYEQYF. The CDR3 DNA is TGTGCCAGCAGTTTTGGGACAGGGTTCTACGAGCAGTACTTC.

This chain connects TRBV12-3 or TRBV12-4 to TRBJ1-2; the D is unclear. V shed 5 bases and J shed 13 bases, with 14 bases lying between them. This CDR3 is built from 11 residues. DNA of the CDR3: TGTGCCAGCAGTCCAGAGGTAGTTGGCACCTTC. This translates into CASSPEVVGTF.

V gene TRBV6-1 combines with J gene TRBJ2-1, with 12 bases identical to TRBD2. This CDR3 has 15 amino acids. V gave up 6 bases and J gave up 3 bases; unmatched junction bases: 3. CDR1 is MNHNS, CDR2 SASEGT, per germline. The CDR3 DNA sequence: TGTGCCAGCAGACTAGCGGGGGGCTACTACAATGAGCAGTTCTTC. The encoded protein is CASRLAGGYYNEQFF.